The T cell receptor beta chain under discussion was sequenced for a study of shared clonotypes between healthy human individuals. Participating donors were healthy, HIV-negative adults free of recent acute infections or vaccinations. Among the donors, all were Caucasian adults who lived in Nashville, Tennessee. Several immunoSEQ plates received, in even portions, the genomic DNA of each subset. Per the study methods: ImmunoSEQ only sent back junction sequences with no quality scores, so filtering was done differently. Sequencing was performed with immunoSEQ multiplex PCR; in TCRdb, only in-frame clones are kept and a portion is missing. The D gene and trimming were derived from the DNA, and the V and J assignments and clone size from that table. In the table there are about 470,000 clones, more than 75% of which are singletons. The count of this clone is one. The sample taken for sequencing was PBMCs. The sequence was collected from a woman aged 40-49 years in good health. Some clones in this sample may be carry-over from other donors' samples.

CDR3 sequence: CSVVILGGGSREQYF. Here the CDR3 DNA reads TGCAGCGTTGTAATTCTAGGCGGGGGGTCGAGGGAGCAGTACTTC. The chain combines TRBV29-1 with TRBJ2-7, with 8 bases matching TRBD2. The CDR3 is made up of 15 amino acids. Germline V gene lookup returns CDR1 SQVTM and CDR2 ANQGSEA. V was pared by 4 bases and J by 7 bases, with 15 bases of the junction left unmatched.